The 17 T cell receptor beta chains below come from one sample, sequenced in a study of blood T cell repertoires in COVID-19. Sequencing used immunoSEQ multiplex PCR; TCRdb keeps in-frame clones, though not all of them. The data contain approximately 310,000 clones, approximately 91% of them singletons. The sequenced sample was PBMCs or T cells enriched from blood (not recorded which). These receptors originate from a man in his 60s who had recovered from COVID-19.

CDR3 nucleotides: TGTGCCAGCAGTTCCGCCAGCGGAAGCTCCTACAATGAGCAGTTCTTC. It encodes CASSSASGSSYNEQFF. The chain employs TRBV28 and TRBJ2-1; tentative D call: TRBD2 (5 bases). The CDR3 length is 16 residues. The germline V and J ends were trimmed by 4 bases and 0 bases, with 13 bases remaining between them. Germline CDR1 and CDR2: MDHEN and SYDVKM.

Here the CDR3 reads CSASPNAPPRYEQYF. CDR3 nucleotides: TGCAGTGCTAGTCCCAACGCGCCACCGAGATACGAGCAGTACTTC. The V call is TRBV20-1, the J call TRBJ2-7, with unresolved D. V lost 3 bases to trimming and J lost 4 bases, with 19 bases between them. This CDR3 comprises 15 residues. From germline, CDR1 is DFQATT and CDR2 SNEGSKA (reference sequence).

The genes are TRBV28 and TRBJ1-1; no definite D call. Trimming left V 10 bases short and J 0 bases short, with 12 bases between. This CDR3 has 13 amino acids. Germline V lookup: CDR1 MDHEN, CDR2 SYDVKM. CDR3 in DNA: TGTGCCATCAAGGAGGCGGTGAACACTGAAGCTTTCTTT. The encoded protein is CAIKEAVNTEAFF.

The J gene is TRBJ1-5, the V gene TRBV2; 9 bases agree with TRBD1. CDR1 and CDR2 from the germline V gene are SNHLY and FYNNEI. This CDR3 spans 16 amino acids. J lost 2 bases, V lost 7 bases, and 9 bases had no gene match. The CDR3 loop is CASNRGQGRGNQPQHF. In DNA form, the CDR3 reads TGTGCCAGCAATAGGGGACAGGGTCGGGGCAATCAGCCCCAGCATTTT. Drawing the rest from reference TRBV2 and TRBJ1-5, the complete variable domain is EPEVTQTPSHQVTQMGQEVILRCVPISNHLYFYWYRQILGQKVEFLVSFYNNEISEKSEIFDDQFSVERPDGSNFTLKIRSTKLEDSAMYFCASNRGQGRGNQPQHFGDGTRLSIL.

The table lists this clone with a few counts. This sequence joins TRBV7-3 and TRBJ1-1; 7 nucleotides line up with TRBD1. V lost 4 bases and J lost 1; bases outside the gene matches: 15. The CDR3 extends over 18 amino acids. CDR1 and CDR2 (germline): SGHTA, FQGTGA. The chain's CDR3 is CASSSPSPEGQRNTEAFF. DNA of the CDR3: TGTGCCAGCAGCTCCCCCTCCCCAGAGGGACAGAGGAACACTGAAGCTTTCTTT.

This rearrangement joins TRBV5-1 to TRBJ2-5; 7 nucleotides line up with TRBD2. Unmatched junction bases numbered 9, after V lost 0 bases and J lost 7 bases. The CDR3 covers 15 residues. Germline CDR1 SGHRS, CDR2 YFSETQ. The CDR3, as DNA: TGCGCCAGCAGCTTGGATGGACTAGGGCTTGGGACCCAGTACTTC. Amino acids: CASSLDGLGLGTQYF.

The chain uses TRBV4-1 and TRBJ2-1; 7 bases match TRBD2. This CDR3 spans 17 amino acids. The germline V gene encodes CDR1 MGHRA and CDR2 YSYEKL. The J segment lost 5 bases and the V segment lost 4 bases, leaving 14 bases of the junction unmatched. The CDR3 coding sequence is TGCGCCAGCAGCCCCTCGCCGGGAGGCCGCCTGGACAATGAGCAGTTCTTC. It encodes CASSPSPGGRLDNEQFF.

In the case of this clone: Other nucleotide sequences from this sample produce the same CDR3. The chain uses TRBV30 and TRBJ1-5; no firm D call. Trimming cost V 1 base and J 2 bases, with 6 bases left between them. CDR1 is GTSNPN, CDR2 SVGIG, per germline (reference sequence). This CDR3 region has 13 residues. The CDR3 DNA sequence: TGTGCCTGGAGTGGGCAGGGCAATCAGCCCCAGCATTTT. It codes for CAWSGQGNQPQHF.

The DNA of the CDR3 is TGTGCCAGCAGCGTCGGGGGGCGGACTAGCGGAGCCTTGGGGGAGCTGTTTTTT. It yields the protein CASSVGGRTSGALGELFF. The chain joins TRBV9 to TRBJ2-2; TRBD2 matches at 10 bases. The CDR3 is 18 residues long. CDR1 is SGDLS, CDR2 YYNGEE, per germline. V shed 2 bases and J 8 bases; nucleotides not matched to a gene: 15.

CDR3: CASSLWGVGDTQYF. The CDR3 coding sequence is TGTGCCAGCAGCTTATGGGGAGTGGGAGATACGCAGTATTTT. The chain combines TRBV7-3 with TRBJ2-3; D might be TRBD2 (5 bases). The ends were cut back, 2 bases at V and 5 bases at J, with 11 bases in the middle. This CDR3 has 14 residues. Per germline, CDR1 SGHTA and CDR2 FQGTGA.

The chain combines TRBV2 with TRBJ1-1; D is uncertain. The CDR3 has 14 residues. The germline V gene encodes CDR1 SNHLY and CDR2 FYNNEI. Trimming took off 4 bases at V and 2 bases at J, with 11 bases between the two ends. In DNA form, the CDR3 reads TGTGCCAGCAGTGTCCTAGCAGGAAACACTGAAGCTTTCTTT. It specifies CASSVLAGNTEAFF.

The rearrangement uses TRBV30 and TRBJ1-2; the D gene is possibly TRBD1 (6 bases). The ends were cut back, 0 bases at V and 9 bases at J, with 14 bases in the middle. The germline gives CDR1 GTSNPN, CDR2 SVGIG (reference sequence). There are 13 residues in the CDR3. CDR3 DNA: TGTGCCTGGAGTGTACGGGGGGCCGAGAGCTACACCTTC. Its protein is CAWSVRGAESYTF. Combining the CDR3 with reference TRBV30 and TRBJ1-2 gives the whole variable domain SQTIHQWPATLVQPVGSPLSLECTVEGTSNPNLYWYRQAAGRGLQLLFYSVGIGQISSEVPQNLSASRPQDRQFILSSKKLLLSDSGFYLCAWSVRGAESYTFGSGTRLTVV.

For this clone: A read error may be the cause here, since a much bigger clone is one base away. Other nucleotide sequences in the sample specify the same CDR3. This chain connects TRBV4-1 to TRBJ2-7; 10 bases map to TRBD1. CDR1 and CDR2 from the germline V gene are MGHRA and YSYEKL. The ends lost 1 base at V and 2 bases at J; junction bases unmatched: 5. This CDR3 has 16 residues. For the CDR3, the DNA is TGCGCCAGCAGCCAAGGTCCGGGACAGGGGACCTACGAGCAGTACTTC. Translation gives CASSQGPGQGTYEQYF.

V usage is TRBV6-5 and J usage is TRBJ1-5; D uncertain. The CDR3 runs 13 residues. Between the trimmed V and J ends, which lost 6 bases and 2 bases, there was a span of 8 bases. Germline V gene lookup returns CDR1 MNHEY and CDR2 SVGAGI. The CDR3 sequence is CASSTEGNQPQHF. Written as DNA, the CDR3 is TGTGCCAGCAGCACAGAAGGCAATCAGCCCCAGCATTTT.

In this sample, this clone turned up once. The chain is built from TRBV10-1 and TRBJ1-1, with D possibly being TRBD1 (6 bases). The ends were cut back, 3 bases at V and 3 bases at J, with 8 bases in the middle. The CDR3 runs 13 residues. Germline CDR1 is WNHNN and CDR2 is SYGVQD (reference sequence). Here the CDR3 reads CASSDQGHTEAFF. CDR3 bases: TGCGCCAGCAGTGATCAGGGGCACACTGAAGCTTTCTTT.

The chain links TRBV28 to TRBJ2-1; 7 bases map to TRBD2. There are 16 residues in the CDR3. Germline V gene lookup returns CDR1 MDHEN and CDR2 SYDVKM. J was trimmed by 4 bases and V by 2 bases; bases with no gene match: 8. CDR3 sequence reads: CASSLGGLAAYNEQFF. The DNA for the CDR3 is TGTGCCAGCAGTTTAGGTGGTCTAGCGGCATACAATGAGCAGTTCTTC. The full variable domain, rest sourced from reference TRBV28 and TRBJ2-1, is DVKVTQSSRYLVKRTGEKVFLECVQDMDHENMFWYRQDPGLGLRLIYFSYDVKMKEKGDIPEGYSVSREKKERFSLILESASTNQTSMYLCASSLGGLAAYNEQFFGPGTRLTVL.

The chain uses TRBV7-2 and TRBJ2-7; the D gene is possibly TRBD2 (6 bases). Between the trimmed V and J ends, which lost 2 bases and 2 bases, there was a span of 16 bases. The CDR3 loop spans 16 amino acids. The germline CDR1 and CDR2 sequences are SGHTA and FQGNSA. This chain's CDR3 is CASSLPEKRLAYEQYF. The CDR3 bases are TGTGCCAGCAGCTTACCCGAAAAAAGACTAGCCTACGAGCAGTACTTC.